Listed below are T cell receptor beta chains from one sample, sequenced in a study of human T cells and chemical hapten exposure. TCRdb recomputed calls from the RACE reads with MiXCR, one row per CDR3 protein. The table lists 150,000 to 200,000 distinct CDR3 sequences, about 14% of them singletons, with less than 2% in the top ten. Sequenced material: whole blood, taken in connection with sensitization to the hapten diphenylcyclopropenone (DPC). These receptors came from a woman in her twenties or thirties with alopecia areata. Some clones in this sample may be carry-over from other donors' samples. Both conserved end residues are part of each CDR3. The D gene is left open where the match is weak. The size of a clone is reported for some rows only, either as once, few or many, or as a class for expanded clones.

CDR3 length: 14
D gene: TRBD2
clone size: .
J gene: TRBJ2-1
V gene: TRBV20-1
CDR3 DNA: TGCAGTGCTAGAGAAGGGACTAGTCGCAATGAGCAGTTCTTC
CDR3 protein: CSAREGTSRNEQFF

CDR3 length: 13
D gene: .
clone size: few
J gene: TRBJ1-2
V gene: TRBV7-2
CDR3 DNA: TGTGCCAGCCGGGGCTGGGGGGACTATGGCTACACCTTC
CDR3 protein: CASRGWGDYGYTF

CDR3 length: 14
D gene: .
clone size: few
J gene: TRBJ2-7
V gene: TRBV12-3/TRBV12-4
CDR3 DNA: TGTGCCAGCAGCCTAGCCACCACGTCCTACGAGCAGTACTTC
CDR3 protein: CASSLATTSYEQYF

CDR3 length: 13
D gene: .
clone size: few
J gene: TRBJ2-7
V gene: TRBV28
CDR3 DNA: TGTGCCTCAGGACTCCATAACTCCTACGAGCAGTACTTC
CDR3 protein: CASGLHNSYEQYF

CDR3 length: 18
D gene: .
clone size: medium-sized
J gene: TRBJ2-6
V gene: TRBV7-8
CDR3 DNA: TGTGCCAGCATTCCCGGGGGATATCCGGGGTCTGGGGCCAACGTCCTGACTTTC
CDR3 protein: CASIPGGYPGSGANVLTF

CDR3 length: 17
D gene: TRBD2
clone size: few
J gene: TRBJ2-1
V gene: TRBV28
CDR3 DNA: TGTGCCAGCAGTTTCCGACTAGCGGGAAGCTCCTACAATGAGCAGTTCTTC
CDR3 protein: CASSFRLAGSSYNEQFF

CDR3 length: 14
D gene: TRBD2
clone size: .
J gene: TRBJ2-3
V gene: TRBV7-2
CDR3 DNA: TGTGCCAGCAGCTTCGGACTAGCCACAGATACGCAGTATTTT
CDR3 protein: CASSFGLATDTQYF

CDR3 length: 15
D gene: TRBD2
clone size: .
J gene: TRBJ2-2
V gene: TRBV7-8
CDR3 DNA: TGTGCCAGCAGTCAAAGGACTAGCTCTGCCGGGGAGCTGTTTTTT
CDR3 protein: CASSQRTSSAGELFF

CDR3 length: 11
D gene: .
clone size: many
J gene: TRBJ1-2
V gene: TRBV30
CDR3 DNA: TGTGCCTGGAGTCGCGGCTATGGCTACACCTTC
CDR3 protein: CAWSRGYGYTF

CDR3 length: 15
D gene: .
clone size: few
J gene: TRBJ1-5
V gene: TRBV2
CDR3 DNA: TGTGCCAGCACTCCAGGGGTTACGAGCAATCAGCCCCAGCATTTT
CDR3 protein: CASTPGVTSNQPQHF

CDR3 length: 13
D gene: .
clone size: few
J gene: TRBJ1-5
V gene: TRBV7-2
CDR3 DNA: TGTGCCAGCAGCTTAAATCGGCTCCAGCCCCAGCATTTT
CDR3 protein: CASSLNRLQPQHF

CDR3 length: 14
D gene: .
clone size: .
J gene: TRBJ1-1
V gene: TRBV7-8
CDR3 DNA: TGTGCCAGCAGCCCCCGAGGGCAATCGGGTGAAGCTTTCTTT
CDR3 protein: CASSPRGQSGEAFF

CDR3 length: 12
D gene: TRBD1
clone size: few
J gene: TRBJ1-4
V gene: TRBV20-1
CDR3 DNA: TGCAGTGCCCTCCGGGACAGGGAAAAACTGTTTTTT
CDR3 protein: CSALRDREKLFF

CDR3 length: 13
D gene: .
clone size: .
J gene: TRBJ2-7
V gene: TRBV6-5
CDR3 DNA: TGTGCCAGCAGTTTCCACAGTAGCTACGAGCAGTACTTC
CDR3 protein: CASSFHSSYEQYF

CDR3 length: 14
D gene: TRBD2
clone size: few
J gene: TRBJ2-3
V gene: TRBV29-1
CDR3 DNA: TGCAGCGTTGGAGTAGCGGGGCTGATAGATACGCAGTATTTT
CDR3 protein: CSVGVAGLIDTQYF

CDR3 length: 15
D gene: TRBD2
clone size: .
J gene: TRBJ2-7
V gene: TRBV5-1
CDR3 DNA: TGCGCCAGCAGCTTGGTGTCTAGCGGGAACCACGAGCAGTACTTC
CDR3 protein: CASSLVSSGNHEQYF

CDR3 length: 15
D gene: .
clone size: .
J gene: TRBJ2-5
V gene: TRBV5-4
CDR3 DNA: TGTGCCAGCAGCTTCCGGGGCTTCGACCAAGAGACCCAGTACTTC
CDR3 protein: CASSFRGFDQETQYF